There are a few counts of the clone carrying this TCR beta chain. Per germline, CDR1 MDHEN and CDR2 SYDVKM. The length of the CDR3 is 15 residues. V gave up 7 bases and J gave up 5 bases; unmatched junction bases: 12. This sample stems from a study of molecular identifiers for immune sequencing clone quantification. Each CDR3 protein gets one entry after TCRdb re-called the PCR reads with MiXCR. The sample yields approximately 500,000 distinct CDR3 sequences, about a quarter seen once. The sequencing input was naive CD8+ T cells from blood, with Jurkat cell RNA spiked in. Subset: FACS-sorted CD8+CD4-CCR7+CD45RA+ naive T cells. This chain connects TRBV28 to TRBJ2-5; 8 nucleotides line up with TRBD2. This receptor was taken from a human donor in good health. Some libraries in this study had Jurkat cell RNA spiked in. The CDR3 is CASTRREGLSETQYF. CDR3 DNA sequence: TGTGCCAGCACCCGCCGGGAGGGGCTGAGTGAGACCCAGTACTTC.